Given below is one TCR beta chain in context. This entry comes from a study of blood T cell repertoires in COVID-19. As for the study in general: The United States, Italy and Spain provided the acute and convalescent COVID-19 samples.

V was clipped by 6 bases and J by 4 bases, with 22 bases between them. This CDR3 comprises 16 residues. From germline, CDR1 is MDHEN and CDR2 SYDVKM. The protocol was immunoSEQ multiplex PCR, while the TCRdb copy is restricted to in-frame clones and leaves out a portion. The sample carries roughly 170,000 clones, 60% to 85% recorded once. Seattle enrolled patients during active infection and tracked them longitudinally. The sequencing sample was made of peripheral blood. J is TRBJ2-7 and V is TRBV28; tentative D call: TRBD1 (6 bases). The receptor was derived from a woman aged 60-75 years with COVID-19, enrolled during active disease. CDR3 nucleotides: TGTGCCAGCAGACCACCACCTGGACAGAGATCTTACGAGCAGTACTTC. Amino acids: CASRPPPGQRSYEQYF.